This passage covers 18 T cell receptor beta chains from one sample sequenced in a study of T cell responses to AZD1222 COVID-19 vaccine (dated by TCRdb to about 2021). This sample's time point label indicates: baseline before first vaccination. Libraries came from the immunoSEQ multiplex PCR assay. TCRdb limited this immuneACCESS table to in-frame rearrangements with V and J called. A share of clones is missing; checked studies link under half to unresolved V genes, and the rest is unexplained. The sample table shows around 100,000 clones, and 70% to 90% are seen once. About 19% of the sample rests with the top ten. The material was peripheral blood, obtained on day 0 of AZD1222 vaccination. The receptors were sampled from an adult in good health.

The chain employs TRBV5-1 and TRBJ1-2, with D perhaps matching TRBD1 (6 bases). This CDR3 has 13 amino acids. Germline V lookup: CDR1 SGHRS, CDR2 YFSETQ. V gave up 3 bases and J gave up 5 bases, with 11 bases separating them. CDR3 loop: CASSYRVQYGYTF. For the CDR3, the DNA is TGCGCCAGCAGCTACAGGGTGCAATATGGCTACACCTTC.

The chain is built from TRBV7-2 and TRBJ2-2, with D hard to call. The CDR3 totals 15 residues. Germline V gene data show CDR1 as SGHTA and CDR2 as FQGNSA. V lost 5 bases to trimming and J lost 1 base, with 11 bases between them. CDR3: CASSPTTLNTGELFF. CDR3 DNA sequence: TGTGCCAGCAGCCCTACGACACTGAACACCGGGGAGCTGTTTTTT.

The table lists this clone with a count of one. This chain links TRBV6-4 with TRBJ1-2; 8 nucleotides align to TRBD1. The J segment lost 5 bases and the V segment lost 0 bases, leaving 5 bases of the junction unmatched. Germline V gene sequence: CDR1 MRHNA, CDR2 SNTAGT. The CDR3 is 15 amino acids. In nucleotides, the CDR3 is TGTGCCAGCAGTGACTCATCAGGGGGCGCTTATGGCTACACCTTC. The encoded protein is CASSDSSGGAYGYTF.

This clone was counted a single time. The J gene is TRBJ1-4, the V gene TRBV4-3, with D perhaps matching TRBD1 (5 bases). CDR1 is LGHNA, CDR2 YSLEER, per germline. Deletions cut 4 bases from V and 7 bases from J, with 16 bases between. This CDR3 is built from 15 residues. CDR3 in amino acids: CASSLLSGSGEKLFF. The DNA of the CDR3 is TGCGCCAGCAGCCTCCTTTCAGGGTCAGGTGAAAAACTGTTTTTT.

The chain recombines TRBV5-1 with TRBJ2-1; 12 nucleotides agree with TRBD2. With 5 bases clipped from V and 9 bases from J, the junction kept 6 bases outside the gene matches. The length of the CDR3 is 14 residues. Germline CDR1 reads SGHRS; CDR2 reads YFSETQ. The CDR3 nucleotides read TGCGCCAGCAGTAGACTAGCGGGAGAACTTGAGCAGTTCTTC. Translation: CASSRLAGELEQFF.

The rearrangement joins TRBV6-5 to TRBJ2-1, with 11 bases matching TRBD1. The germline V gene has CDR1 MNHEY and CDR2 SVGAGI. CDR3 length: 15 amino acids. Germline trimming cut 0 bases from V and 7 bases from J; bases unmatched to any gene: 2. This CDR3 is CASSYSDRGLNEQFF. CDR3 bases: TGTGCCAGCAGTTACTCGGACAGGGGGCTGAATGAGCAGTTCTTC.

This clone was seen a single time. This rearrangement joins TRBV28 to TRBJ1-5; D gene uncertain. The CDR3 has 13 amino acids. Trimming took 2 bases from V and 10 from J, leaving 12 bases between them. Germline V gene lookup returns CDR1 MDHEN and CDR2 SYDVKM. The CDR3: CASSLHGVGPQHF. Here the CDR3 DNA reads TGTGCCAGCAGTTTACACGGTGTTGGACCCCAGCATTTT.

This chain connects TRBV25-1 to TRBJ2-3; D is possibly TRBD2 (5 bases). Germline V lookup: CDR1 MGHDK, CDR2 SYGVNS. The CDR3 has 16 residues. The V gene lost 6 bases and the J gene lost 4 bases, with 20 bases spanning the gap. CDR3 protein: CASSPPGSGRSDTQYF. CDR3 DNA sequence: TGTGCCAGCAGCCCCCCGGGGTCCGGGCGGTCAGATACGCAGTATTTT. The full variable domain, its missing parts supplied by reference TRBV25-1 and TRBJ2-3, is EADIYQTPRYLVIGTGKKITLECSQTMGHDKMYWYQQDPGMELHLIHYSYGVNSTEKGDLSSESTVSRIRTEHFPLTLESARPSHTSQYLCASSPPGSGRSDTQYFGPGTRLTVL.

V is TRBV6-5 and J is TRBJ1-5; possible D gene TRBD1, 5 bases. Germline V CDR1 and CDR2: MNHEY, SVGAGI. The CDR3 contains 13 residues. V was pared by 5 bases and J by 3 bases, with 8 bases between. DNA for the CDR3: TGTGCCAGCAGTACAGGACTCAATCAGCCCCAGCATTTT. This sequence encodes CASSTGLNQPQHF.

This chain connects TRBV18 to TRBJ2-1; 7 bases agree with TRBD1. V trimming: 2 bases; J trimming: 8 bases; junction bases outside the gene matches: 3. The CDR3 is made up of 13 amino acids. In germline, CDR1 is KGHSH, CDR2 LQKENI. CDR3: CASSPYRGDEQFF. The CDR3 coding sequence is TGTGCCAGCTCACCATACAGGGGCGATGAGCAGTTCTTC.

The chain recombines TRBV29-1 with TRBJ1-3; 9 bases are a match to TRBD1. J gave up 8 bases and V 1 base, and 0 bases lay outside the gene matches. The CDR3 loop spans 12 amino acids. CDR1 and CDR2 (germline): SQVTM, ANQGSEA. CDR3 region: CSVEGQGDTIYF. CDR3 DNA: TGCAGCGTTGAAGGACAGGGGGACACCATATATTTT.

The chain employs TRBV6-5 and TRBJ2-7; D might be TRBD2 (5 bases). CDR1 is MNHEY, CDR2 SVGAGI, per germline. V lost 4 bases and J 2 bases, leaving 12 bases between the germline ends. The CDR3 consists of 14 residues. Written as DNA, the CDR3 is TGTGCCAGCAGTTCCCGGGGTAGAGCCTACGAGCAGTACTTC. Protein: CASSSRGRAYEQYF.

The chain uses TRBV19 and TRBJ2-6; weak D call: TRBD1 (5 bases). CDR3 size: 13 residues. Germline CDR1 LNHDA, CDR2 SQIVND (reference sequence). Trimming stripped 7 bases from V and 2 bases from J, with 6 bases between. The CDR3 nucleotides are TGTGCCAGTACAGGGACTGGGGCCAACGTCCTGACTTTC. Protein: CASTGTGANVLTF.

The chain uses TRBV27 and TRBJ2-5, with D possibly TRBD2 on 6 matching bases. V shed 6 bases and J shed 2 bases, with 10 bases lying between them. CDR1 MNHEY and CDR2 SMNVEV come from the germline V gene (reference sequence). CDR3 length equals 13 residues. CDR3 nucleotide sequence: TGTGCCAGCAGCCGGGACTCTCAAGAGACCCAGTACTTC. Protein: CASSRDSQETQYF.

The CDR3 nucleotides are TGTGCCAGCAGTTACTCTTCGGGTCCGACCTACGAGCAGTACTTC. This gives the protein CASSYSSGPTYEQYF. The chain uses TRBV6-5 and TRBJ2-7; D unresolved. The V gene lost 0 bases and the J gene lost 2 bases, with 11 bases spanning the gap. CDR1 and CDR2 from the germline V gene are MNHEY and SVGAGI. This CDR3 is 15 amino acids long.

The V call is TRBV5-1, the J call TRBJ2-6; 12 bases match TRBD2. CDR3 size: 17 residues. The ends lost 0 bases at V and 2 bases at J; junction bases unmatched: 0. Germline V CDR1 and CDR2: SGHRS, YFSETQ. The CDR3 DNA is TGCGCCAGCAGCTTGGGACTAGCGGGAGCTGGGGCCAACGTCCTGACTTTC. Its protein is CASSLGLAGAGANVLTF.

On this clone: Mismatch with germline at one junction end may stem from a read error. The chain carries TRBV7-9 and TRBJ1-1, with D possibly TRBD1 on 5 matching bases. The CDR3 sequence is 13 residues long. The V gene's germline CDR1 is SEHNR and CDR2 FQNEAQ (reference sequence). In DNA form, the CDR3 reads TGTGCCAGCAGTCCGACAGCGAACGCTGAAGCTTTCTTT. Protein sequence: CASSPTANAEAFF.

The gene calls are TRBV18 and TRBJ2-2; 11 nucleotides match TRBD1. J was trimmed by 1 base and V by 0 bases; bases with no gene match: 1. This CDR3 is built from 17 residues. Germline V gene sequence: CDR1 KGHSH, CDR2 LQKENI. CDR3 region: CASSPPGQGENTGELFF. CDR3 nucleotide sequence: TGTGCCAGCTCACCACCGGGACAGGGGGAGAACACCGGGGAGCTGTTTTTT.